The clone carrying this T cell receptor (beta chain) has only one observation. Its antigen remains unidentified. Reverse transcription of 0.5 to 1 ug RNA was performed with random hexamers. The amplification used immunoSEQ multiplex PCR on TCR beta CDR3; it spanned 54 Vbeta and 13 Jbeta. A single record per CDR3 protein comes from TCRdb applying MiXCR to the immunoSEQ multiplex PCR reads. The sample lists some 90,000 distinct CDR3 sequences; over 80% were seen once. This sample was included in a study of CD8 T cells in Susac syndrome. Study-level points and caveats: As the study acknowledged, the number of individuals who were part of its TCR sequencing and HLA analysis was relatively small.

V was pared by 5 bases and J by 2 bases, with 8 bases of the junction left unmatched. The CDR3 contains 17 residues. Germline CDR1 reads LNHNV; CDR2 reads YYDKDF (reference sequence). The sequenced target, TCR beta, came from blood CD8+ and CD4+ T cells. Both CD4+ and CD8+ T cells were negatively isolated, and TEMRA cells underwent FACS enrichment. This chain links TRBV15 with TRBJ2-5, with 13 bases identical to TRBD2. The receptor comes from a human donor in good health. Sequencing used CD8+ T cells from PBMCs. The CDR3 sequence is CATSLGLAGAIQETQYF. The CDR3 coding sequence is TGTGCCACCAGCTTAGGACTAGCGGGGGCCATACAAGAGACCCAGTACTTC.